Listed below are T cell receptor beta chains from one sample, sequenced in a study of blood T cell repertoires in COVID-19. Assay used: immunoSEQ multiplex PCR; TCRdb lists only in-frame clones, some missing. This sample has some 150,000 clones; around 83% occur once, and the top ten carry approximately 1.4%. The sequencing sample was made of peripheral blood. These TCRs come from a human donor in a cohort sampled during active COVID-19. CDR3s include the opening cysteine and the closing phenylalanine or tryptophan. The order of the fields is clone size, J gene, D gene, V gene, CDR3 DNA, CDR3 protein. D genes are given only for firm matches. Not every row has a clone size; where given, it reads once, few, many or a size class.

>once|TRBJ2-3|NA|TRBV20-1
TGCAGTGCTAGTATTCCAAGCACAGATACGCAGTATTTT
CSASIPSTDTQYF
>once|TRBJ1-2|TRBD1|TRBV13
TGTGCCAGCAGCCTTTACGGGACAGGGGGTAACTATGGCTACACCTTC
CASSLYGTGGNYGYTF
>NA|TRBJ2-3|TRBD2|TRBV6-5
TGTGCCAGCAGGCGGGAGGGCCAGGGAGATACGCAGTATTTT
CASRREGQGDTQYF
>NA|TRBJ1-2|NA|TRBV15
TGTGCCACCAGCAGAGAATGGCAGGACTATGGCTACACCTTC
CATSREWQDYGYTF
>once|TRBJ1-1|NA|TRBV27
TGTGCCAGCAGTCCGTCCGTGTTCTACACTGAAGCTTTCTTT
CASSPSVFYTEAFF
>NA|TRBJ1-4|NA|TRBV7-2
TGTGCCAGCAGCTTATGGGGAGCAACTAATGAAAAACTGTTTTTT
CASSLWGATNEKLFF
>NA|TRBJ2-1|NA|TRBV7-9
TGTGCCAGCAGCTTTCTGTTCTTC
CASSFLFF
>NA|TRBJ2-1|NA|TRBV7-3
TGTGCCAGCAGCTTTGGGGGGACTCCCGCGGATGAGCAGTTCTTC
CASSFGGTPADEQFF
>NA|TRBJ1-1|NA|TRBV6-5
TGTGCCAGCAGTTGGCAGGGTCGAAGGGGCACTGAAGCTTTCTTT
CASSWQGRRGTEAFF
>NA|TRBJ1-6|TRBD1|TRBV6-1
TGTGCCAGCAGTGAAGAGACAGGGGTTAATTCACCCCTCCACTTT
CASSEETGVNSPLHF
>NA|TRBJ2-3|TRBD1|TRBV6-5
TGTGCCAGCAGCCGGACAGGCTTGGACACAGATACGCAGTATTTT
CASSRTGLDTDTQYF
>few|TRBJ1-2|NA|TRBV28
TGTGCCAGCAGCCAAGACTTTCCTTATGGCTACACCTTC
CASSQDFPYGYTF
>NA|TRBJ1-1|NA|TRBV19
TGTGCCAGTAGCCCTTTACAGGGACGCACTGAAGCTTTCTTT
CASSPLQGRTEAFF
>NA|TRBJ2-7|TRBD2|TRBV24-1
TGTGCCACCAGTGAACAGGGGGATCCTCGACTAGCGGGAAGGAACGAGCAGTACTTC
CATSEQGDPRLAGRNEQYF
>NA|TRBJ2-5|NA|TRBV9
TGTGCCAGCAGCGTTGGACTGGAAGAGACCCAGTACTTC
CASSVGLEETQYF
>few|TRBJ1-2|TRBD1|TRBV12-3/TRBV12-4
TGTGCCAGCAGGTCGGGACAGTACTATGGCTACACCTTC
CASRSGQYYGYTF
>NA|TRBJ2-1|NA|TRBV7-3
TGTGCCAGCAGCTTAATTGGCGGTGGGACTCACAATGAGCAGTTCTTC
CASSLIGGGTHNEQFF
>NA|TRBJ2-1|TRBD2|TRBV4-3
TGCGCCAGCAGCCAGAGAGCGGGAGGGGTAAACAACAATGAGCAGTTCTTC
CASSQRAGGVNNNEQFF
>NA|TRBJ2-1|NA|TRBV18
TGTGCCAGCTCATTACCGGGTCTGAGGGATGAGCAGTTCTTC
CASSLPGLRDEQFF
>once|TRBJ2-7|TRBD2|TRBV28
TGTGCCAGCAGCCAACACGGGCTAGCGGGAGGGGGGTTCGACGAGCAGTACTTC
CASSQHGLAGGGFDEQYF
>NA|TRBJ1-5|NA|TRBV4-1
TGCGCCAGCAGCCAAGATCCATCTCGGGGGGATAGCAATCAGCCCCAGCATTTT
CASSQDPSRGDSNQPQHF
>NA|TRBJ1-4|NA|TRBV19
TGTGCCAGTACCCTGACAGGAGTGGTACATGAAAAACTGTTTTTT
CASTLTGVVHEKLFF
>NA|TRBJ1-1|NA|TRBV7-6
TGTGCCAGCAGCTCTAAAACAGGGCTGAACACTGAAGCTTTCTTT
CASSSKTGLNTEAFF
>NA|TRBJ2-5|TRBD2|TRBV24-1
TGTGCCACCAGTGATTCCCTCGGGGCTAGCGGGAAGATGGAGACCCAGTACTTC
CATSDSLGASGKMETQYF
>NA|TRBJ2-3|NA|TRBV6-2/TRBV6-3
TGTGCCAGCAGTTACGTGCAGCGACTCACAGATACGCAGTATTTT
CASSYVQRLTDTQYF
>NA|TRBJ1-2|NA|TRBV18
TGTGCCAGCTCACCACCGAACCCTACCTATGGCTACACCTTC
CASSPPNPTYGYTF
>NA|TRBJ2-1|TRBD2|TRBV6-4
TGTGCCAGCAGTGACTCTGGTCTAGCGGGCTACAATGAGCAGTTCTTC
CASSDSGLAGYNEQFF
>NA|TRBJ1-4|NA|TRBV30
TGTGCCTGGAGTGAACAGTTCGGCGAAAAACTGTTTTTT
CAWSEQFGEKLFF
>NA|TRBJ1-1|NA|TRBV28
TGTGCCAGCATTTCAAACACTGAAGCTTTCTTT
CASISNTEAFF
>NA|TRBJ1-4|NA|TRBV6-5
TGTGCCAGCAGCCGAGGGAGCGAAAAACTGTTTTTT
CASSRGSEKLFF
>NA|TRBJ2-7|NA|TRBV7-2
TGTGCCAGCAGCTTAGTTGCGGGGTCTACCTACGAGCAGTACTTC
CASSLVAGSTYEQYF
>NA|TRBJ1-3|NA|TRBV5-1
TGCGCCAGCAGAGAGAGCGCCTCTGGAAACACCATATATTTT
CASRESASGNTIYF
>NA|TRBJ2-1|NA|TRBV10-3
TGTGCCATCAGTGAGGCGAAGCTTAATGAGCAGTTCTTC
CAISEAKLNEQFF
>NA|TRBJ1-3|NA|TRBV19
TGTGCCAGTAGCGCGACTCCTGGAAACACCATATATTTT
CASSATPGNTIYF
>NA|TRBJ2-7|NA|TRBV3-1/TRBV3-2
TGTGCCAGCAGCCCTGAGGGCGGGGTCTACGAGCAGTACTTC
CASSPEGGVYEQYF
>few|TRBJ2-3|NA|TRBV21-1
TGTGCCAGCAGCAAAGCGCACCAGCGGGAGCCAGATACGCAGTATTTT
CASSKAHQREPDTQYF
>few|TRBJ2-2|TRBD2|TRBV7-2
TGTGCCAGCAGCTCCCCGGGACTAGCGGGCCTCACCGGGGAGCTGTTTTTT
CASSSPGLAGLTGELFF
>NA|TRBJ2-7|NA|TRBV6-5
TGTGCCAGCAGCTCCCCCCCCGAGCAGTACTTC
CASSSPPEQYF
>NA|TRBJ2-1|NA|TRBV27
TGTGCCAGCATTGCCACTAGCCACCACAATGAGCAGTTCTTC
CASIATSHHNEQFF
>NA|TRBJ2-3|TRBD2|TRBV27
TGTGCCAGCAGTTTAGACCCCAAGGGATGGCGGGAGATGAATACGCAGTATTTT
CASSLDPKGWREMNTQYF
>NA|TRBJ2-5|TRBD2|TRBV28
TGTGCCAGCAGTTTTTCGAGACTAGCGGCGTACCAAGAGACCCAGTACTTC
CASSFSRLAAYQETQYF